Following are 10 T cell receptor beta chains from one sample sequenced in a study of early T cells in non-severe SARS-CoV-2 infection. TCRdb recomputed calls from the 5' RACE reads with MiXCR, one row per CDR3 protein. This sample has 55,000 to 75,000 distinct CDR3 sequences, with less than 15% found just once. Sequenced sample: whole blood. All receptors come from an adult who was a healthcare worker with PCR-confirmed SARS-CoV-2 infection or an uninfected control (not recorded which).

This clonotype has a count of ten or more. This rearrangement joins TRBV15 to TRBJ2-1; D ambiguous. Trimming removed 0 bases from V and 7 bases from J, with 7 bases in between. Germline V gene data show CDR1 as LNHNV and CDR2 as YYDKDF (reference sequence). CDR3 size: 13 residues. CDR3 DNA: TGTGCCACCAGCAGAGATCTCCGGAATGAGCAGTTCTTC. Amino acids: CATSRDLRNEQFF.

This clonotype was observed many times. This CDR3 is CASSYSSIGQGNYGYTF. CDR3 nucleotides: TGTGCCAGCAGTTACTCGTCCATCGGACAGGGGAACTATGGCTACACCTTC. J is TRBJ1-2 and V is TRBV6-5; 9 bases fit TRBD1. Germline assignment: CDR1 MNHEY and CDR2 SVGAGI. The ends lost 0 bases at V and 2 bases at J; junction bases unmatched: 7. The CDR3 spans 17 residues.

This chain links TRBV7-8 with TRBJ2-3, with 12 bases identical to TRBD2. The germline V gene has CDR1 SGHVS and CDR2 FQNEAQ. V dropped 5 bases and J dropped 5; count of bases not matched to a gene: 8. The CDR3 has 16 residues. The CDR3, as DNA: TGTGCCAGCAGCCGACCTAGCGGGAGGGCCCTAGATACGCAGTATTTT. Residues: CASSRPSGRALDTQYF.

The chain joins TRBV18 to TRBJ1-5, with a possible D match to TRBD1 (5 bases). Germline V gene sequence: CDR1 KGHSH, CDR2 LQKENI. V was pared by 1 base and J by 5 bases, with 12 bases between. The CDR3 runs to 15 residues. The CDR3 DNA is TGTGCCAGCTCACCACGACAGCGAGAGGATCAGCCCCAGCATTTT. This gives the protein CASSPRQREDQPQHF.

The sample holds many counts of this clonotype. The chain employs TRBV12-3 or TRBV12-4 and TRBJ2-5; D not certain. This CDR3 region has 13 residues. V dropped 5 bases and J dropped 5 bases, with 12 bases sitting between them. CDR3 bases: TGTGCCAGCAGTCTCGCAAGGTCTGAGACCCAGTACTTC. Translating gives CASSLARSETQYF.

CDR3 sequence reads: CASSPPFENHEQYF. In nucleotides, the CDR3 is TGTGCCAGCTCACCACCGTTTGAAAACCACGAGCAGTACTTC. The chain combines TRBV18 with TRBJ2-7; D not certain. Germline V lookup: CDR1 KGHSH, CDR2 LQKENI. The CDR3 sequence is 14 residues long. V lost 0 bases and J lost 5, with 11 bases in between.

At least ten counts were recorded for this clonotype. This sequence joins TRBV9 and TRBJ2-1; the D gene is possibly TRBD2 (6 bases). The germline CDR1 and CDR2 sequences are SGDLS and YYNGEE. The CDR3 has 15 amino acids. The V and J ends lost 4 bases and 6 bases respectively, with 17 bases between them. Here the CDR3 reads CASSPRGSISNEQFF. The DNA of the CDR3 is TGTGCCAGCAGCCCTCGGGGGAGTATTAGCAATGAGCAGTTCTTC.

This rearrangement joins TRBV29-1 to TRBJ2-5; D may be TRBD2 (6 bases). Trimming took off 7 bases at V and 1 base at J, with 7 bases between the two ends. CDR1 is SQVTM and CDR2 is ANQGSEA in the germline V gene. The CDR3 is 11 residues long. Here the CDR3 DNA reads TGCAGCGGCGGGACCCAAGAGACCCAGTACTTC. Protein sequence: CSGGTQETQYF. The full variable domain, rest sourced from reference TRBV29-1 and TRBJ2-5, is SAVISQKPSRDICQRGTSLTIQCQVDSQVTMMFWYRQQPGQSLTLIATANQGSEATYESGFVIDKFPISRPNLTFSTLTVSNMSPEDSSIYLCSGGTQETQYFGPGTRLLVL.

This clonotype was seen at least ten times. The V gene is TRBV19, the J gene TRBJ1-2; D perhaps matches TRBD1 (6 bases). The CDR3 extends over 13 amino acids. CDR1 is LNHDA, CDR2 SQIVND, per germline (reference sequence). Trimming left V 4 bases short and J 8 bases short, with 14 bases between. This CDR3 is CASSTRGARGYTF. The CDR3 nucleotides are TGTGCCAGTAGTACAAGGGGGGCGCGCGGCTACACCTTC.

The chain couples TRBV11-2 to TRBJ2-1; 9 positions agree with TRBD2. The CDR3 totals 20 residues. The J segment lost 0 bases and the V segment lost 1 base, leaving 13 bases of the junction unmatched. Germline V gives CDR1 SGHAT, CDR2 FQNNGV. The CDR3 reads CASSLGLAVRRWGSYNEQFF. CDR3 nucleotides: TGTGCCAGCAGCTTAGGACTAGCGGTCCGAAGGTGGGGCTCCTACAATGAGCAGTTCTTC.